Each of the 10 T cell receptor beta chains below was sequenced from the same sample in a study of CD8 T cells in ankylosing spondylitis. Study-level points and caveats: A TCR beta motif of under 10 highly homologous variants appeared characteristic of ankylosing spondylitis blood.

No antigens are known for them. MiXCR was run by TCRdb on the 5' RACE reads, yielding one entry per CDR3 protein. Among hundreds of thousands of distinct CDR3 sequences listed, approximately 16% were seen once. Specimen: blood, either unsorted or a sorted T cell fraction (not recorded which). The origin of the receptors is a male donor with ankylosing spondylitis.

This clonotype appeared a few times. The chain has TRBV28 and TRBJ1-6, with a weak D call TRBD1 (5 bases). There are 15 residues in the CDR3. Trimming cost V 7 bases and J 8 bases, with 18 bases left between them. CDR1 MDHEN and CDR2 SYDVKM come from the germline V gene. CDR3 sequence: CASTTQILGDSPLHF. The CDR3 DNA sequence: TGTGCCAGCACCACTCAAATTCTAGGGGATTCACCCCTCCACTTT.

The CDR3 sequence is CASSLEDGGAEAFF. The CDR3 DNA reads as TGTGCCAGCAGCTTAGAGGACGGAGGGGCTGAAGCTTTCTTT. The genes are TRBV7-6 and TRBJ1-1, with a tentative D call TRBD1 (5 bases). The CDR3 is 14 amino acids. CDR1 and CDR2 from the germline V gene are SGHVS and FNYEAQ. V was shortened by 1 base and J by 6 bases, with 12 bases between the two germline ends.

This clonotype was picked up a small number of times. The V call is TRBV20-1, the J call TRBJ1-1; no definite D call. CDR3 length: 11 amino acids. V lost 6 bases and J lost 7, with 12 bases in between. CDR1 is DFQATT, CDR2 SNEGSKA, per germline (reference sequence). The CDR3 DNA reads TGCAGTGCACCCGAAATGGGTGAAGCTTTCTTT. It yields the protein CSAPEMGEAFF.

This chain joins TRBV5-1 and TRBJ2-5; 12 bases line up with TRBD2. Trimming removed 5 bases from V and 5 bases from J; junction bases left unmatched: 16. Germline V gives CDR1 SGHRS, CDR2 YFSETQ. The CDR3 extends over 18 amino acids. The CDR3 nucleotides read TGCGCCAGCAGTACCCTCCCGGGACTAGCGGGTATGGTGGAGACCCAGTACTTC. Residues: CASSTLPGLAGMVETQYF.

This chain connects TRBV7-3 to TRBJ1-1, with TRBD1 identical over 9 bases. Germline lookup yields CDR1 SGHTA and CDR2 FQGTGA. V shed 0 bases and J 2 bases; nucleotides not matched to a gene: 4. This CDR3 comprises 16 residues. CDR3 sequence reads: CASSLTGGQGNTEAFF. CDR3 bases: TGTGCCAGCAGCTTAACGGGGGGACAGGGCAACACTGAAGCTTTCTTT.

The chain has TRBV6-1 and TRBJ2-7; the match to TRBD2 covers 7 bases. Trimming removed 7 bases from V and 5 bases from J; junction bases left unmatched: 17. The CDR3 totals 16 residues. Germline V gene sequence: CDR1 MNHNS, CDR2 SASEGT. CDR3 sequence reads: CASTLTGPGEGNEQYF. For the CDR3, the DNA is TGTGCCAGCACCCTGACGGGGCCGGGGGAGGGGAACGAGCAGTACTTC.

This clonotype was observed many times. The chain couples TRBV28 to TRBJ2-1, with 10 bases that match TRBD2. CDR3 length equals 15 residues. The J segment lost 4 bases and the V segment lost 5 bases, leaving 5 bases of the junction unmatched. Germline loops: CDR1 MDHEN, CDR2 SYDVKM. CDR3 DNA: TGTGCCAGCAGTCAAGGACTAGCGGAGTACAATGAGCAGTTCTTC. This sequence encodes CASSQGLAEYNEQFF.

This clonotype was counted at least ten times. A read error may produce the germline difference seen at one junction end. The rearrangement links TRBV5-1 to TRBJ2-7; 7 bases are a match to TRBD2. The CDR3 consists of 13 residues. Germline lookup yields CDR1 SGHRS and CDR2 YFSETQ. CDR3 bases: TGTGCCAGCAGTTTGGGCGGGGGTTACGAGCAGTACTTC. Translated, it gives CASSLGGGYEQYF.

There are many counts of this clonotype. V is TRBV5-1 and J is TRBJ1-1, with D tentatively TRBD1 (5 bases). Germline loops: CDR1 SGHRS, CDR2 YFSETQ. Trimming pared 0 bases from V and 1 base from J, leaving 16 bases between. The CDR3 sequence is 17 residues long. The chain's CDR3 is CASSLEGADRKNTEAFF. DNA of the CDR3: TGCGCCAGCAGCTTGGAAGGGGCGGACCGAAAGAACACTGAAGCTTTCTTT.

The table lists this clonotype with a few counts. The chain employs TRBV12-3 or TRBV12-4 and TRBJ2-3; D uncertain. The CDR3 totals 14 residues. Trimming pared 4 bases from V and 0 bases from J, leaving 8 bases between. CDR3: CASSSGYSTDTQYF. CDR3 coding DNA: TGTGCCAGCAGTTCCGGATACAGCACAGATACGCAGTATTTT.